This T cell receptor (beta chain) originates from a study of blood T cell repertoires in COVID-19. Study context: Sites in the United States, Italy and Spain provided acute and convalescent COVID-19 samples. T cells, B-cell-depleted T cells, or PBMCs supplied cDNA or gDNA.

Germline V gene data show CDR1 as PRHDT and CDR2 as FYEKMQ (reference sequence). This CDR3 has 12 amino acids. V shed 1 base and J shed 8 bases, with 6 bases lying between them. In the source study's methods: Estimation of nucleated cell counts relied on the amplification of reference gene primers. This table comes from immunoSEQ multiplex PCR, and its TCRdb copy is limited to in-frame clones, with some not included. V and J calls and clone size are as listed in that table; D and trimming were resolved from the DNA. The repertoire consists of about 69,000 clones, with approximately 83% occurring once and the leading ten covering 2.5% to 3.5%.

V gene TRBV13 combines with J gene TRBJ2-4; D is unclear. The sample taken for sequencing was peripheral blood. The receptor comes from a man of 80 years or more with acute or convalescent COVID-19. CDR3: CASSLESDIQYF. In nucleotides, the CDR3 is TGTGCCAGCAGCTTAGAATCGGACATTCAGTACTTC.